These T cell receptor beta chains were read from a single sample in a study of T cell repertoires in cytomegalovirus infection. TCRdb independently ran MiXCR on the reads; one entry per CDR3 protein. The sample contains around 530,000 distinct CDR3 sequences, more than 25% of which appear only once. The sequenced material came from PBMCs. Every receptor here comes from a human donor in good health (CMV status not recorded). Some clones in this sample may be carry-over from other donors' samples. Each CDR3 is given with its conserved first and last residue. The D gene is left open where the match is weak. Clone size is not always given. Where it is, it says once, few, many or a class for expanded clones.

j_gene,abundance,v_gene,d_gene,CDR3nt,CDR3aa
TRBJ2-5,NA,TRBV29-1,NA,TGCAGCGTTGAAGGCCCGTCAGAACAAGAGACCCAGTACTTC,CSVEGPSEQETQYF
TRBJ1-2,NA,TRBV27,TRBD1,TGTGCCAGCAGTTCGGGTGGACAGGGGTTCTATGGCTACACCTTC,CASSSGGQGFYGYTF
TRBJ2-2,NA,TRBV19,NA,TGTGCCAGTAGTGTTATGGGACGGGTGAACACCGGGGAGCTGTTTTTT,CASSVMGRVNTGELFF
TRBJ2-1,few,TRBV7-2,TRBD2,TGTGCCAGCAGCCCAGGACTAGCGTTCTACAATGAGCAGTTCTTC,CASSPGLAFYNEQFF
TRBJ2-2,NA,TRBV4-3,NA,TGCGCCAGCAGCCCACTAATTTCGTTGACTAGCACCGGGGAGCTGTTTTTT,CASSPLISLTSTGELFF
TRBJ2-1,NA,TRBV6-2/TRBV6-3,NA,TGTGCCAGCAGCGGGATAATCTATGAGCAGTTCTTC,CASSGIIYEQFF
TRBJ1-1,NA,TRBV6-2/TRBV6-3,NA,TGTGCCAGCACCCGAAGGCCATCCAACACTGAAGCTTTCTTT,CASTRRPSNTEAFF
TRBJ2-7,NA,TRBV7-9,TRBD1,TGTGCCAGCAGCGCCGGGACAGGGAAGACCTACGAGCAGTACTTC,CASSAGTGKTYEQYF
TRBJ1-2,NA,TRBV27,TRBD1,TGTGCCAGCAGCTCGGGACAGGGCCATGGCTACACCTTC,CASSSGQGHGYTF
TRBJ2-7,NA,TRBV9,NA,TGTGCCAGCAGCATTGGGGCCCAGGGACCCTACGAGCAGTACTTC,CASSIGAQGPYEQYF
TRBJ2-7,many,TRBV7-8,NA,TGTGCCAGCAGCGTGGTGGTCTACGAGCAGTACTTC,CASSVVVYEQYF
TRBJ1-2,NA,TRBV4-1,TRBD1,TGCGCCAGCAGCCAAGGGACAGGGGGCGCGGGTGGCTACACCTTC,CASSQGTGGAGGYTF
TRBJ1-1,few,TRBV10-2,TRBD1,TGCGCCAGGTCACAGGGGGCCGACACTGAAGCTTTCTTT,CARSQGADTEAFF
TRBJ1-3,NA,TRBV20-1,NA,TGCAGTGCTAGAGACCCCCGAGGTGGAAACACCATATATTTT,CSARDPRGGNTIYF
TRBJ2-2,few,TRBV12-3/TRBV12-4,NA,TGTGCCAGCAGTTTAGCGCTCCGTCCCGGGGAGCTGTTTTTT,CASSLALRPGELFF
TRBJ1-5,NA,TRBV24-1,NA,TGTGCCACCACCGTGACCGATTATAGCAATCAGCCCCAGCATTTT,CATTVTDYSNQPQHF
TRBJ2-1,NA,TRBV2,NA,TGTGCCAGCTTAAGGATGGGGGCCGGCAATGAGCAGTTCTTC,CASLRMGAGNEQFF
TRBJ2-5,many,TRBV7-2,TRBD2,TGTGCCAGCAGCTTAAATCCCCCTAGCGGAAAAGAGACCCAGTACTTC,CASSLNPPSGKETQYF
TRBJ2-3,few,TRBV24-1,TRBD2,TGTGCCACCAGTGACGCCCCCGGGTTTGGAGCGGGAGGGCCAGATACGCAGTATTTT,CATSDAPGFGAGGPDTQYF
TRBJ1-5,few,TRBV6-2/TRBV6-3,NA,TGTGCCAGCACCCGGAGCGATCAGCCCCAGCATTTT,CASTRSDQPQHF
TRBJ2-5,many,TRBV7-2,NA,TGTGCCAGCAGCCCGGCCGGGACCGGTGAGACCCAGTACTTC,CASSPAGTGETQYF
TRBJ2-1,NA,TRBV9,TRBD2,TGTGCCAGCAGCGTTCCTTCGAGCGGGGGGGACAATGAGCAGTTCTTC,CASSVPSSGGDNEQFF
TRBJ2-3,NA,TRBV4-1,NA,TGCGCCAGCAGCCAAGAGGGTATAGATACGCAGTATTTT,CASSQEGIDTQYF
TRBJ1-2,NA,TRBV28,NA,TGTGCCAGCAGTTTAGTCCAGTACTATGGCTACACCTTC,CASSLVQYYGYTF
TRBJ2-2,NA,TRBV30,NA,TGTGCCTGGGACGTCGGTGCTACAGGGGGGGTGCTGTTTTTT,CAWDVGATGGVLFF
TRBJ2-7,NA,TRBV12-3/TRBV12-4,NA,TGTGCCAGCAGTTTTGGGAGTAGCGTGGCCTACGAGCAGTACTTC,CASSFGSSVAYEQYF
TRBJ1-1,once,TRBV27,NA,TGTGCCAGCAGTTTACTAGGGCAGGAAGGGGCTGAAGCTTTCTTT,CASSLLGQEGAEAFF
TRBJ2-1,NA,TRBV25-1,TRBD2,TGTGCCAGCAGTAAAGCGGGACCCTACAATGAGCAGTTCTTC,CASSKAGPYNEQFF
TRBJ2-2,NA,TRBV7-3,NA,TGTGCCAGCAGCCCCACGTATAACACCGGGGAGCTGTTTTTT,CASSPTYNTGELFF
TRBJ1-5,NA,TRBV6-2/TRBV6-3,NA,TGTGCCAGCCGCCGGGAGTATAGCAATCAGCCCCAGCATTTT,CASRREYSNQPQHF
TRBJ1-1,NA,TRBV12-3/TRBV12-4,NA,TGTGCCAGCAGCCCGATTCAGGACACTGAAGCTTTCTTT,CASSPIQDTEAFF
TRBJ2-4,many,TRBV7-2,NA,TGTGCCAGCAGCTCCCAGGAATTTCAAAACATTCAGTACTTC,CASSSQEFQNIQYF
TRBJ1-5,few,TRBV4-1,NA,TGCGCCAGCAGCCAAGAGGCCAGGTTGTGGAGCAATCAGCCCCAGCATTTT,CASSQEARLWSNQPQHF
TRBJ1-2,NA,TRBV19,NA,TGTGCCAGTACCGCGAGTGGCCCTAACTATGGCTACACCTTC,CASTASGPNYGYTF
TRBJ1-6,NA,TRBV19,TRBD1,TGTGCCAGTAGTACTAACAGGGGTAGGAATTCACCCCTCCACTTT,CASSTNRGRNSPLHF
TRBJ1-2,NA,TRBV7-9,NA,TGTGCCAGCAGCTCCGCCCGAAGTTATGGCTACACCTTC,CASSSARSYGYTF
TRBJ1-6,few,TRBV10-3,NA,TGTGCCATCAGTGGTGAGGGGACGAAGAATTCACCCCTCCACTTT,CAISGEGTKNSPLHF
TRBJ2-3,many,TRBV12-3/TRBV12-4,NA,TGTGCCAGCACCCAAGCGGGCTCTAGCACAGATACGCAGTATTTT,CASTQAGSSTDTQYF
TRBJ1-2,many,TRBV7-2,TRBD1,TGTGCCAGCAGCGGCACCCCCCCAGGGGGTGGCTACACCTTC,CASSGTPPGGGYTF
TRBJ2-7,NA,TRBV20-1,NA,TGCAGTGCTAGAGATCATCGTGGTAGATCCCCCTACGAGCAGTACTTC,CSARDHRGRSPYEQYF
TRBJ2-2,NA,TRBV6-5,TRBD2,TGTGCCAGCAGTTACTCGACTAGCGGGAGGGCCTGGGAGCTGTTTTTT,CASSYSTSGRAWELFF
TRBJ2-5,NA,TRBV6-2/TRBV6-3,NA,TGTGCCAGCGGTAGGGGGGAAGAGACCCAGTACTTC,CASGRGEETQYF
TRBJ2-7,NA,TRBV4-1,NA,TGCGCCAGCAGCGTTGGGGCTCCCTCCTACGAGCAGTACTTC,CASSVGAPSYEQYF
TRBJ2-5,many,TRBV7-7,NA,TGTGCCAGCAGCTTTCAAGGAGGGGGCCTAGAGACCCAGTACTTC,CASSFQGGGLETQYF
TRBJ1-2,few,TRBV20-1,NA,TGCAGTGCTGACACCGGGGGGCGCTCGGCTGGCTACACCTTC,CSADTGGRSAGYTF
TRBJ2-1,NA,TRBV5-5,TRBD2,TGTGCCAGCAGCTTGAGACTAGCGGGAGAATGGAATGAGCAGTTCTTC,CASSLRLAGEWNEQFF
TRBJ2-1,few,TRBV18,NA,TGTGCCAGCTCACCCCGGGTGGAACAGGGCACTGAGCAGTTCTTC,CASSPRVEQGTEQFF
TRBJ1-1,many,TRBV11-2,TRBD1,TGTGCCAGCAGCTTGACAGGGAGATCGACTGAAGCTTTCTTT,CASSLTGRSTEAFF
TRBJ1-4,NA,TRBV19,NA,TGTGCCAGTAGTCGAGATAGGCCCTTAGGGGGTAATAATGAAAAACTGTTTTTT,CASSRDRPLGGNNEKLFF
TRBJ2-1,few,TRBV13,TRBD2,TGTGCCAGCGGGACTAGCGGGACGTATGAGCAGTTCTTC,CASGTSGTYEQFF
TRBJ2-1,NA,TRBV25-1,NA,TGTGCCAGCAGTGAATTGAGGGGGTACCCCCGCAATAAGCAGTTCTTC,CASSELRGYPRNKQFF
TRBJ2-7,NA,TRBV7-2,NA,TGTGCCAGCAGATTAATGGACAGTTCAACCTACGAGCAGTACTTC,CASRLMDSSTYEQYF
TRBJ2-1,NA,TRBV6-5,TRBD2,TGTGCCAGCTGCTCTCTAGCGGGAGAATACAATGAGCAGTTCTTC,CASCSLAGEYNEQFF